Described below is a single T cell receptor beta chain sequence and its context. This clonotype was counted between two and nine times. Its antigen is not yet known. No quality values exist for individual bases; no much larger clone is one base distant. These data are taken from a study of vaccination and CD4 T cells after COVID-19 (dated by TCRdb to the early 2020s). Looking at the study overall: SARS-CoV-2 positivity had been established in the convalescent patients by nasal swab PCR, and mild disease was recorded in roughly ten of these patients and severe disease in one. Post-COVID blood samples were collected from convalescent patients a median of approximately 93 days after diagnosis, with a range of roughly 30 to 161 days. The spike-specific CD4+ TCR repertoire was compared before and after mRNA vaccination in nine to ten COVID-19 convalescent patients and a handful of infection-naive healthy vaccine recipients. The time from the second vaccine dose to post-vaccine blood sampling had a median of around 72 days and ranged from about 13 to 250 days. Participants received two doses of either the Pfizer-BioNTech BNT162b2 vaccine (n=8) or the Moderna mRNA-1273 vaccine (n=2). Overlapping spike peptide pools from SARS-CoV-2 and from the common cold coronaviruses HCoV-NL63, HCoV-OC43 and HCoV-229E were used as culture stimuli. The convalescent cohort included six males and four females, with two Hispanic individuals, seven Caucasians, two Asians and one multiracial person. Control cultures received a CEFX viral epitope pool as the positive control, an HIV-1 Nef peptide pool as the negative control, or no peptide.

The treatment or condition label for this specimen denotes: approximately 11-day PBMC culture with coronavirus spike peptide pools or control peptides (ViraFEST assay). The study used the ViraFEST assay, which expanded antigen-specific T cells with peptide pools and then identified expanded clonotypes by TCR sequencing. The convalescent patients' positive SARS-CoV-2 PCR tests fell between March and December 2020, which was before the Alpha, Beta and Delta variants emerged in the United States. About 2 million PBMCs per well were cultured in IMDM with approximately 5% human AB serum and roughly 10 IU/ml IL-2, plus 10 ug/ml peptide pools. On days 3 and 7, half of the culture medium was replaced with fresh IL-2-containing medium. Once the cells had been in culture for ten to eleven days, the EasySep CD4+ T cell isolation kit was used to isolate CD4+ T cells by negative selection. Ficoll-Paque Plus gradient centrifugation was used to isolate PBMCs from whole blood, and the isolated PBMCs were then either used fresh or cryopreserved at -140C. Triplicate wells were generally used for each culture condition.

V loses 6 bases of germline sequence and J loses 1 base, and the interval between the two ends is 18 bases. From a lookup of the germline V gene (reference sequence), CDR1 and CDR2 are DFQATT and SNEGSKA. CDR3 length: 15 amino acids, cysteine to phenylalanine. The only DNA kept is the CDR3, 45 bases in frame from the first base. The method behind the library was PCR. DNA from cultured CD4+ T cells underwent TCR sequencing with the Oncomine TCR Beta short-read assay at the Johns Hopkins FTIC core. Genomic DNA was extracted from the cultured CD4+ T cells with the QIAamp micro DNA kit. Oncomine TCR Beta libraries from cultured CD4+ T cells were pooled using unique dual indexes and sequenced on an Illumina iSeq 100. The study's own analysis went as follows. Non-productive sequences were removed, and CDR3s that did not start with C, did not end with F or W, or were shorter than 7 amino acids were discarded. Antigen-specific clonotypes were identified using the MANAFEST web application through comparison of peptide-stimulated wells with reference and other culture wells. An FDR below 0.05, an odds ratio above 5, and a productive frequency above 0.1% in at least two of three replicate wells were required for clones to be considered positive. A clonotype counted as cross-reactive if it showed significant expansion both in the SARS-CoV-2 spike wells and in at least one common cold coronavirus spike condition. Similarity between CDR3 sequences was evaluated in R version 3.6.1 using Levenshtein distances (stringdist) and unrooted phylogenetic trees (ape). TCRdb handled the public reads itself, with Q25 trimming in fastp and clone calling in MiXCR, and kept productive beta chains. Every distinct CDR3 protein forms one entry, paired with its most common genes and DNA. Clone size and V and J calls follow TCRdb, not the original study. In this sample the table shows thousands of distinct CDR3 sequences, around 50% of which occur a single time. The top ten clones comprise more than 6% of the sample.

What the authors observed across the whole study: The median number of SARS-CoV-2-reactive clonotypes rose from 20 to 25 after infection to 38 after vaccination, but the change was not significant. Relatively few convalescent patients were included in the study, and early timepoints after natural infection were not analyzed. Among convalescent patients, a median 86.3% of the SARS-CoV-2-reactive clones seen after vaccination appeared only after vaccination, which suggests priming specific to the vaccine. Nearly all vaccine-specific clones in convalescent patients (304 of 307) were mono-reactive for SARS-CoV-2 spike rather than cross-reactive with common cold coronaviruses.

Specimen: CD4+ T cells from blood, cultured in vitro. The sequence joins TRBV20-1 to TRBJ2-5, with the D call perhaps TRBD1 or TRBD2, each one matching 6 bases. The receptor was isolated from a human donor who had recovered from COVID-19. CDR3 sequence: CSAPEGEPFQETQYF. The sequenced DNA is TGCAGTGCACCGGAGGGGGAGCCTTTCCAAGAGACCCAGTACTTC.